The clone carrying this TCR beta chain was counted ten times or more. The source of the sample is a study of control samples from healthy donors and cancer patients. Only in-frame clones appear in the TCRdb table, and some are missing; sequencing was by immunoSEQ multiplex PCR. The sample records 70,000 to 80,000 clones, 89% being singletons. This CDR3 has 13 residues. Germline CDR1 reads GTSNPN; CDR2 reads SVGIG (reference sequence). Trimming pared 2 bases from V and 2 bases from J, leaving 9 bases between. V and J are TRBV30 and TRBJ1-2; D unclear. The TCR was taken from a woman aged 45-65 years with colorectal cancer. Material for sequencing was PBMCs. The CDR3 reads CAWSSIPNYGYTF. CDR3 DNA sequence: TGTGCCTGGAGTTCTATACCAAACTATGGCTACACCTTC.